This TCR beta chain was sequenced in a study of cytomegalovirus exposure and HLA in healthy donors. Assay used: immunoSEQ multiplex PCR; TCRdb lists only in-frame clones, some missing. The sample yields under 150,000 clones, 88% seen once. This CDR3 comprises 16 residues. The J segment lost 6 bases and the V segment lost 5 bases, leaving 8 bases of the junction unmatched. Per germline, CDR1 SGHVS and CDR2 FQNEAQ. This clone occurred a few times. The genes are TRBV7-8 and TRBJ2-3; 13 bases map to TRBD2. The source material was PBMCs. The sequence derives from a woman aged 18-29 years in good health and CMV-seropositive. In DNA form, the CDR3 reads TGTGCCAGCAGCATTACTAGCGGGGGGGCATCGGATACGCAGTATTTT. It encodes CASSITSGGASDTQYF.